The 24 T cell receptor beta chains presented below share a single source sample, sequenced in a study of shared clonotypes between healthy human individuals. The assay was immunoSEQ multiplex PCR, and TCRdb's table has in-frame clones only and misses some. The sample includes around 2.5 million clones, over 85% of them seen just once. The sequencing sample was made of naive CD4+ T cells from PBMCs. This sample's subset: CD45RA+ positively selected. Receptors were obtained from a man younger than 35 in good health. Some clones in this sample may be carry-over from other donors' samples.

Note on this clone: Within the sample, other DNA sequences also encode this same CDR3. This chain joins TRBV5-1 and TRBJ2-1; D is unclear. V gave up 7 bases and J gave up 5 bases, with 13 bases separating them. The CDR3 is 13 residues long. CDR1 is SGHRS, CDR2 YFSETQ, per germline. In DNA, the CDR3 is TGCGCCAGCTCCCTGGTGGTCAACAATGAGCAGTTCTTC. As protein: CASSLVVNNEQFF.

The CDR3 spells CASSSTGTGISGANVLTF. The CDR3 DNA is TGTGCCAGCAGTTCGACCGGGACAGGGATTTCTGGGGCCAACGTCCTGACTTTC. The chain is built from TRBV27 and TRBJ2-6, with 9 bases aligning to TRBD1. Germline CDR1 MNHEY, CDR2 SMNVEV (reference sequence). V trimming: 4 bases; J trimming: 1 base; junction bases outside the gene matches: 8. CDR3 length equals 18 residues.

Turning to this clone: Different DNA sequences within this sample yield the same CDR3. The CDR3 DNA is TGTGCCAGCAGTTACTCATACAACTATGGCTACACCTTC. Its protein is CASSYSYNYGYTF. The chain couples TRBV6-5 to TRBJ1-2; D not resolved. CDR1 is MNHEY, CDR2 SVGAGI, per germline. The CDR3 consists of 13 residues. Trimming stripped 0 bases from V and 2 bases from J, with 4 bases between.

The J gene is TRBJ1-1, the V gene TRBV15; 8 nucleotides align to TRBD1. Germline V gene data show CDR1 as LNHNV and CDR2 as YYDKDF (reference sequence). The CDR3 loop spans 13 amino acids. J gave up 11 bases and V 0 bases, and 5 bases lay outside the gene matches. The chain's CDR3 is CATSRDKNRGAFF. CDR3 in DNA: TGTGCCACCAGCAGAGATAAAAACAGGGGGGCTTTCTTT.

This sequence joins TRBV30 and TRBJ1-5; the D gene is possibly TRBD1 (5 bases). The ends were cut back, 6 bases at V and 6 bases at J, with 21 bases in the middle. The V gene's germline CDR1 is GTSNPN and CDR2 SVGIG (reference sequence). This CDR3 has 15 amino acids. The CDR3 region has the DNA TGTGCCTGCTCAAGAGGGGCCCCAGGCCTTCAGCCCCAGCATTTT. Translated, it gives CACSRGAPGLQPQHF.

The chain is built from TRBV9 and TRBJ2-1; 7 bases line up with TRBD2. The CDR3 totals 20 residues. Looked up from germline, CDR1 is SGDLS and CDR2 is YYNGEE. Trimming removed 0 bases from V and 0 bases from J; junction bases left unmatched: 15. The CDR3 here is CASSVGVGKGGGSSYNEQFF. CDR3 DNA: TGTGCCAGCAGCGTAGGGGTCGGGAAAGGTGGCGGGAGCTCCTACAATGAGCAGTTCTTC.

V is TRBV28 and J is TRBJ1-5; no firm D call. The V end lost 3 bases, the J end lost 0 bases, and 12 bases lay between the germline ends. The CDR3 is 16 residues long. Germline V lookup: CDR1 MDHEN, CDR2 SYDVKM. CDR3 coding DNA: TGTGCCAGCAGTTTTGCAGCACACTATAGCAATCAGCCCCAGCATTTT. This translates into CASSFAAHYSNQPQHF.

This chain links TRBV5-1 with TRBJ1-6, with D maybe TRBD1 (6 bases). Per germline, CDR1 SGHRS and CDR2 YFSETQ. Trimming removed 4 bases from V and 5 bases from J, with 13 bases in between. The CDR3 has 15 amino acids. CDR3 in amino acids: CASSPRQADNSPLHF. For the CDR3, the DNA is TGCGCCAGCAGCCCACGACAGGCGGATAATTCACCCCTCCACTTT.

The chain has TRBV6-1 and TRBJ1-1; a weak D match, TRBD1 (6 bases). Germline V CDR1 and CDR2: MNHNS, SASEGT. This CDR3 has 10 amino acids. Trimming removed 5 bases from V and 10 bases from J, with 8 bases in between. The CDR3: CASSKTGAFF. For the CDR3, the DNA is TGTGCCAGCAGTAAGACAGGAGCTTTCTTT.

The V gene is TRBV19, the J gene TRBJ1-2; D gene uncertain. The CDR3 length is 14 residues. Germline-derived CDR1 and CDR2 are LNHDA and SQIVND (reference sequence). V dropped 5 bases and J dropped 8 bases, with 18 bases sitting between them. The CDR3 reads CASSLPGEDAGYTF. The CDR3 DNA sequence: TGTGCCAGTAGTCTGCCGGGAGAGGATGCCGGCTACACCTTC.

V and J are TRBV5-1 and TRBJ1-1, with D possibly TRBD1 on 5 matching bases. V lost 0 bases and J 1 base, leaving 10 bases between the germline ends. CDR1 is SGHRS and CDR2 is YFSETQ in the germline V gene. This CDR3 contains 15 residues. The CDR3 here is CASSLAGHTNTEAFF. CDR3 nucleotides: TGCGCCAGCAGCTTGGCTGGACACACGAACACTGAAGCTTTCTTT. Together with reference TRBV5-1 and TRBJ1-1, the CDR3 gives the full variable domain: KAGVTQTPRYLIKTRGQQVTLSCSPISGHRSVSWYQQTPGQGLQFLFEYFSETQRNKGNFPGRFSGRQFSNSRSEMNVSTLELGDSALYLCASSLAGHTNTEAFFGQGTRLTVV.

CDR3 sequence: CAIRRSYGTREGPDEQYF. CDR3 sequence (DNA): TGTGCCATCAGGCGTTCTTACGGGACGCGGGAGGGCCCGGACGAGCAGTACTTC. V gene TRBV10-3 combines with J gene TRBJ2-7, with 9 bases lining up with TRBD2. Losses at the gene ends were 6 bases for V and 5 bases for J; bases not matched to a gene: 20. CDR1 is ENHRY and CDR2 is SYGVKD in the germline V gene. CDR3 length: 18 amino acids.

This clone was counted a single time. The chain joins TRBV27 to TRBJ2-1, with TRBD2 matching 10 bases. The germline CDR1 and CDR2 sequences are MNHEY and SMNVEV (reference sequence). The CDR3 is 18 amino acids. The V and J ends lost 4 bases and 0 bases, in that order; junction bases with no gene match: 9. For the CDR3, the DNA is TGTGCCAGCAGTTCCAGAAAAAAGCGGGAGGGCTCCTACAATGAGCAGTTCTTC. Its translation: CASSSRKKREGSYNEQFF.

J is TRBJ2-3 and V is TRBV5-6; 7 bases match TRBD2. The CDR3 is 12 residues long. With 3 bases clipped from V and 7 bases from J, the junction kept 2 bases outside the gene matches. Germline CDR1 is SGHDT and CDR2 is YYEEEE. The CDR3 nucleotides read TGTGCCAGCAGCTCCGGGGGGAATACGCAGTATTTT. Protein: CASSSGGNTQYF.

The chain joins TRBV13 to TRBJ2-7; possibly TRBD2 for D (6 bases). The CDR3 length is 14 residues. The germline V gene encodes CDR1 PRHDT and CDR2 FYEKMQ (reference sequence). The V end was cut by 5 bases, the J end by 7 bases, with 18 bases between. The CDR3 spells CASSAVGGRGEQYF. The CDR3 DNA follows: TGTGCCAGCAGCGCAGTGGGGGGTCGAGGAGAGCAGTACTTC.

The CDR3 DNA reads TGCGCCAGCAGCCGGAGCGGGAGTGATGGCGGGGAGCTGTTTTTT. Amino acid sequence: CASSRSGSDGGELFF. The V call is TRBV5-1, the J call TRBJ2-2; TRBD2 matches at 8 bases. V lost 4 bases to trimming and J lost 7 bases; unmatched junction nucleotides: 9. Germline V gives CDR1 SGHRS, CDR2 YFSETQ. This CDR3 has 15 residues.

This clone turned up a few times. The chain joins TRBV19 to TRBJ2-1, with 13 bases fitting TRBD2. The CDR3 is made up of 13 amino acids. V lost 10 bases, J lost 9 bases, and 6 bases stayed unmatched. Germline V CDR1 and CDR2: LNHDA, SQIVND (reference sequence). CDR3 in amino acids: CATGTSGIGEQFF. The CDR3 DNA reads as TGTGCCACCGGGACTAGCGGGATCGGTGAGCAGTTCTTC.

V is TRBV11-1 and J is TRBJ1-3; D unresolved. V lost 5 bases and J 9 bases, leaving 17 bases between the germline ends. The CDR3 extends over 14 amino acids. Germline assignment: CDR1 SGHAT and CDR2 FQDESV (reference sequence). This chain's CDR3 is CASSEELGSPTIYF. In DNA form, the CDR3 reads TGTGCCAGCAGCGAGGAGTTGGGGTCACCCACCATATATTTT.

The rearrangement uses TRBV5-1 and TRBJ2-7; 8 nucleotides agree with TRBD2. CDR3 length: 15 amino acids. The ends lost 2 bases at V and 0 bases at J; junction bases unmatched: 4. Germline V gene sequence: CDR1 SGHRS, CDR2 YFSETQ. The DNA of the CDR3 is TGCGCCAGCAGCTTCATAGCGGGAACCTCCTACGAGCAGTACTTC. Protein sequence: CASSFIAGTSYEQYF.

V is TRBV11-2 and J is TRBJ1-1; perhaps TRBD1 as D (5 bases). The CDR3 is 17 residues long. Germline CDR1 is SGHAT and CDR2 is FQNNGV. Trimming stripped 5 bases from V and 0 bases from J, with 19 bases between. The CDR3 DNA sequence: TGTGCCAGCAGCCCTCTAGGGGTCGCACGGTTGAACACTGAAGCTTTCTTT. It specifies CASSPLGVARLNTEAFF.

This clone appeared a few times. In this CDR3 the conserved last residue, phenylalanine or tryptophan, is missing, so a read error is likely. The limits of the CDR3 on the DNA are not certain, so only TCRdb's listed CDR3 is given. V gene TRBV3-1 (or the pseudogene TRBV3-2) combines with J gene TRBJ1-1. In germline, CDR1 is LGHDT, CDR2 YNNKEL (reference sequence). The CDR3 extends over 8 residues, inclusive of both ends. The CDR3 loop reads CASSPRHE.

The rearrangement uses TRBV5-1 and TRBJ2-7; 10 bases are a match to TRBD2. The CDR3 has 17 amino acids. Looked up from germline, CDR1 is SGHRS and CDR2 is YFSETQ. J gave up 4 bases and V 0 bases, and 10 bases lay outside the gene matches. The CDR3 sequence: CASSLGASGSYSYEQYF. The CDR3 DNA follows: TGCGCCAGCAGCTTGGGCGCTAGCGGGAGTTATTCTTACGAGCAGTACTTC.

The CDR3 DNA reads as TGTGCCAGCAGCTTGGAAAGGGGTAGCGAGTACGAGCAGTACTTC. Translated: CASSLERGSEYEQYF. This chain connects TRBV5-4 to TRBJ2-7, with D possibly called TRBD1 or TRBD2 (5 bases each). Deletions cut 0 bases from V and 4 bases from J, with 14 bases between. This CDR3 region has 15 residues. Per the germline V gene, CDR1 is SGHNT and CDR2 is YYREEE (reference sequence).

The chain joins TRBV7-9 to TRBJ1-6, with TRBD1 identical over 8 bases. The CDR3 totals 15 residues. After removal of 5 bases from V and 8 bases from J, the junction contained 8 bases not matched to a gene. Germline V gene sequence: CDR1 SEHNR, CDR2 FQNEAQ (reference sequence). CDR3: CASSARQGSYSPLHF. CDR3 nucleotide sequence: TGTGCCAGCAGCGCTCGACAGGGGAGCTATTCACCCCTCCACTTT.